This T cell receptor (beta chain) was retrieved from a study of OX40 agonist ivuxolimab in advanced cancers. Study-level information: With a range of 23 to 79, age averaged roughly 61 years, and 65% to 90% were male. A history of anti-PD-1, anti-PD-L1 or anti-CTLA-4 therapy was acceptable, and approximately 39% had some.

Regarding this clone: Antigen unknown.

The data were produced by immunoSEQ multiplex PCR, yet TCRdb's version contains in-frame clones alone and is incomplete. The profile shows roughly 150,000 clones, roughly 92% of them singletons. CDR1 SGDLS and CDR2 YYNGEE come from the germline V gene. The CDR3 spans 18 residues. V lost 4 bases and J lost 3, with 22 bases in between. Findings and caveats of the study: Fewer expanded clones were found on average in CD4+ than in CD8+ T cells.

The receptor was derived from an adult with an advanced solid tumor such as melanoma, head and neck, liver or kidney cancer. This chain uses TRBV9 with TRBJ1-4; D is possibly TRBD1 (5 bases). The material was CD4+ or CD8+ T cells sorted from blood, obtained in a trial of the OX40 agonist ivuxolimab. The CDR3 region is CASSPSPSGIGANEKLFF. The CDR3 DNA reads TGTGCCAGCAGCCCTTCCCCCTCAGGGATAGGTGCTAATGAAAAACTGTTTTTT.